The sequence of this TCR beta chain was determined in a study of cytomegalovirus exposure and HLA in healthy donors. About the study: The roughly 120 validation repertoires, a later analysis reported, used the same platform as the 650 to 800 repertoires from the first cohort.

Data came from immunoSEQ multiplex PCR; TCRdb stores just in-frame clones and leaves some out. This table has under 200,000 clones, 89% appearing once. The approximately 120-subject validation cohort, separate from the 666-subject first cohort, included the donors. This clone was seen a handful of times. The germline V gene encodes CDR1 MNHEY and CDR2 SMNVEV (reference sequence). CDR3 length: 14 residues. Trimming took off 5 bases at V and 7 bases at J, with 15 bases between the two ends. The chain uses TRBV27 and TRBJ2-1; D possibly corresponds to TRBD2 (6 bases). Material: PBMCs. The receptor comes from a man aged 18 to 30 in good health and CMV-seropositive. CDR3 DNA: TGTGCCAGCAGTCCCGTTCGGGAGATGAATGAGCAGTTCTTC. Translated, it gives CASSPVREMNEQFF.